A selection of T cell receptor beta chains follows, all from one sample in a study of control samples from healthy donors and cancer patients. Profiled with immunoSEQ multiplex PCR; TCRdb holds only in-frame clones, not every one. The table records about 180,000 clones, 90% of them present only once. The sample taken for sequencing was blood. Receptors were obtained from a woman in her forties or fifties in good health. Each CDR3 is given with its conserved first and last residue. D genes are given only for firm matches. Some rows mark clone size as missing; the rest say once, few, many or name a class of expanded clone.

J	V	size	D	CDR3	DNA
TRBJ2-1	TRBV5-4	many	-	CASSLDSNYNEQFF	TGTGCCAGCAGCTTGGACTCCAACTACAATGAGCAGTTCTTC
TRBJ1-1	TRBV19	-	-	CASNQKGGRSHTEAFF	TGTGCCAGCAACCAAAAGGGGGGGCGATCTCACACTGAAGCTTTCTTT
TRBJ2-7	TRBV14	-	-	CASSLPGTYEQYF	TGTGCCAGCAGCTTACCGGGAACCTACGAGCAGTACTTC
TRBJ1-6	TRBV7-3	-	-	CASSLTFDGNSPLHF	TGTGCCAGCAGCTTAACGTTCGACGGAAATTCACCCCTCCACTTT
TRBJ2-5	TRBV7-2	-	-	CASSLGGLEETQYF	TGTGCCAGCAGCTTAGGGGGGCTGGAAGAGACCCAGTACTTC
TRBJ2-3	TRBV24-1	-	-	CATSVSIDSTDTQYF	TGTGCCACCAGTGTCTCAATTGATAGCACAGATACGCAGTATTTT
TRBJ2-7	TRBV5-4	-	TRBD1	CASSGGQAYEQYF	TGTGCCAGCAGCGGAGGACAGGCCTACGAGCAGTACTTC
TRBJ1-1	TRBV5-1	-	-	CASSFTGMNTEAFF	TGCGCCAGCAGCTTTACAGGGATGAACACTGAAGCTTTCTTT
TRBJ1-5	TRBV7-9	-	-	CASSFNGRTTQHF	TGTGCCAGCAGCTTTAATGGGAGAACCACCCAGCATTTT
TRBJ2-7	TRBV6-5	-	-	CASRRGNSYEQYF	TGTGCCAGCAGACGCGGTAACAGCTACGAGCAGTACTTC
TRBJ2-1	TRBV9	-	-	CASSRWLANNEQFF	TGTGCCAGCAGTCGGTGGCTAGCGAACAATGAGCAGTTCTTC
TRBJ1-2	TRBV9	-	TRBD1	CASSVGFEGAGYTF	TGTGCCAGCAGCGTAGGATTCGAGGGGGCTGGCTACACCTTC
TRBJ1-4	TRBV30	-	-	CAWSVLRESELFF	TGTGCCTGGAGTGTACTCCGGGAGTCGGAACTGTTTTTT
TRBJ2-5	TRBV11-1	few	-	CASSFFQSTQETQYF	TGTGCCAGCAGCTTTTTCCAGAGTACTCAAGAGACCCAGTACTTC
TRBJ2-1	TRBV7-2	-	-	CASNLDSYNEQFF	TGTGCCAGCAACCTTGACTCCTACAATGAGCAGTTCTTC
TRBJ1-5	TRBV7-2	-	-	CASSLYPPDSTFSNQPQHF	TGTGCCAGCAGCTTATACCCTCCGGACAGCACGTTTAGCAATCAGCCCCAGCATTTT
TRBJ1-2	TRBV5-4	few	TRBD1	CASSAAGDRGPGGYTF	TGTGCCAGCAGCGCAGCCGGGGACAGGGGCCCCGGGGGCTACACCTTC
TRBJ1-5	TRBV6-5	-	-	CASSYGPDQPQHF	TGTGCCAGCAGTTACGGTCCCGATCAGCCCCAGCATTTT
TRBJ1-1	TRBV7-9	once	-	CASSLSLGGTEAFF	TGTGCCAGCAGCTTATCGTTAGGGGGCACTGAAGCTTTCTTT
TRBJ2-5	TRBV5-6	few	-	CASSSGPQETQYF	TGTGCCAGCAGCTCGGGACCGCAAGAGACCCAGTACTTC
TRBJ2-7	TRBV6-1	once	-	CASSEWGQGPYEQYF	TGTGCCAGCAGTGAATGGGGGCAGGGACCTTACGAGCAGTACTTC
TRBJ1-4	TRBV5-4	-	-	CASSRTGSNEKLFF	TGTGCCAGCAGCCGGACTGGGTCGAATGAAAAACTGTTTTTT
TRBJ1-2	TRBV9	-	TRBD1	CASTGQGDYYGYTF	TGTGCCAGCACCGGACAGGGGGATTACTATGGCTACACCTTC
TRBJ2-7	TRBV28	-	-	CASGWGYEQYF	TGTGCCAGCGGGTGGGGCTACGAGCAGTACTTC
TRBJ2-3	TRBV5-4	-	-	CASSREGGPDTQYF	TGTGCCAGCAGCCGTGAGGGGGGACCAGATACGCAGTATTTT
TRBJ1-2	TRBV6-6	-	-	CASRSKQGWGSQGYTF	TGTGCCAGCAGATCAAAACAGGGTTGGGGTTCTCAAGGCTACACCTTC
TRBJ1-2	TRBV6-5	-	TRBD1	CASRSSTGGLGGYTF	TGTGCCAGCAGGTCCTCGACAGGGGGCTTGGGTGGCTACACCTTC
TRBJ1-2	TRBV20-1	-	-	CSAPHNYGYTF	TGCAGTGCTCCTCATAACTATGGCTACACCTTC
TRBJ1-6	TRBV4-3	few	TRBD1	CASSPTGSRANNSPLHF	TGCGCCAGCAGCCCGACAGGGTCGAGGGCTAATAATTCACCCCTCCACTTT
TRBJ1-5	TRBV27	once	TRBD1	CATGGTDNQPQHF	TGTGCCACTGGGGGGACAGACAATCAGCCCCAGCATTTT
TRBJ1-1	TRBV4-2	-	-	CASSNRRGGDTEAFF	TGTGCCAGCAGCAATCGGCGGGGGGGGGACACTGAAGCTTTCTTT
TRBJ1-5	TRBV27	-	TRBD1	CASSIFTGANQPQHF	TGTGCCAGCAGTATTTTCACAGGGGCGAATCAGCCCCAGCATTTT
TRBJ1-1	TRBV7-2	few	TRBD1	CASSPRQGWNTEAFF	TGTGCCAGCAGCCCGCGACAGGGGTGGAACACTGAAGCTTTCTTT
TRBJ2-3	TRBV5-1	-	-	CASSPAGLGDTQYF	TGCGCCAGCAGCCCCGCCGGCTTGGGAGATACGCAGTATTTT
TRBJ2-3	TRBV6-1	-	TRBD1	CASSARSDRGLSTDTQYF	TGTGCCAGCAGTGCTCGCTCGGACAGGGGCCTTAGCACAGATACGCAGTATTTT
TRBJ1-4	TRBV5-6	many	TRBD1	CASSFGTGFPDEKLFF	TGTGCCAGCAGCTTTGGGACAGGCTTTCCGGATGAAAAACTGTTTTTT
TRBJ2-1	TRBV5-4	-	TRBD2	CASSLARGTSEVSEQFF	TGTGCCAGCAGCTTGGCCCGCGGGACTAGCGAAGTAAGTGAGCAGTTCTTC
TRBJ1-1	TRBV11-2	-	TRBD1	CASSAGTGVATEAFF	TGTGCCAGCAGCGCCGGGACAGGGGTAGCCACTGAAGCTTTCTTT
TRBJ2-7	TRBV9	-	-	CASSRPSGTASEQYF	TGTGCCAGCAGCCGCCCCTCCGGGACGGCCTCCGAGCAGTACTTC
TRBJ2-3	TRBV27	-	TRBD2	CASSFLAGEGDTQYF	TGTGCCAGCAGTTTTCTAGCGGGGGAAGGAGATACGCAGTATTTT